This TCR beta chain was sequenced for a study of blood T cell repertoires in COVID-19. Study background: There were acute and convalescent COVID-19 samples, and they came from the United States, Italy and Spain. T cells, B-cell-depleted T cells, or PBMCs provided the cDNA or gDNA that served as material.

The CDR3 consists of 13 residues. With 9 bases clipped from V and 5 bases from J, the junction kept 8 bases outside the gene matches. CDR1 and CDR2 (germline): MGHDK, SYGVNS. This clone was observed a few times. Original methodology: Reference gene primer amplification yielded estimated nucleated cell counts. The assay was immunoSEQ multiplex PCR, and TCRdb's table has in-frame clones only and misses some. V, J and clone size are taken as reported in that table, and D and trimming were inferred from the DNA itself. The sample lists approximately 100,000 clones, 70% to 80% occurring once. The chain joins TRBV25-1 to TRBJ2-3; TRBD1 agrees at 7 bases. The sample consisted of peripheral blood. The TCR originated in a man aged 65-85 years with active or convalescent COVID-19. In DNA form, the CDR3 reads TGTGCCAGTCTTGAGGGGGCAATAGATACGCAGTATTTT. Translation: CASLEGAIDTQYF.